These 5 T cell receptor beta chains originate from one sample sequenced in a study of T cells in Graves' hyperthyroidism and ophthalmopathy. RNA transcripts provided the source from which TCR beta CDR3 regions were amplified. First-round RT-PCR of the TCR CDR3 relied on the HTBI primer set. Each CDR3 protein is one row after TCRdb ran MiXCR on the multiplex PCR reads. The sample lists some 490,000 distinct CDR3 sequences; roughly 23% were seen once. The specimen sequenced was blood. The receptors shown here come from a woman between 65 and 79 years old with Graves' ophthalmopathy.

The V gene is TRBV25-1, the J gene TRBJ2-1; TRBD2 matches at 9 bases. The CDR3 consists of 19 residues. The germline V gene has CDR1 MGHDK and CDR2 SYGVNS. V lost 4 bases to trimming and J lost 3 bases; unmatched junction nucleotides: 16. This CDR3 is CASSGRISGSWVIYNEQFF. The CDR3 DNA reads TGTGCCAGCAGTGGTCGGATTAGCGGGAGCTGGGTAATCTACAATGAGCAGTTCTTC. Combining the CDR3 with reference TRBV25-1 and TRBJ2-1 gives the whole variable domain EADIYQTPRYLVIGTGKKITLECSQTMGHDKMYWYQQDPGMELHLIHYSYGVNSTEKGDLSSESTVSRIRTEHFPLTLESARPSHTSQYLCASSGRISGSWVIYNEQFFGPGTRLTVL.

The chain is built from TRBV2 and TRBJ2-3; 7 nucleotides align to TRBD1. Germline CDR1 SNHLY, CDR2 FYNNEI. Unmatched junction bases numbered 3, after V lost 6 bases and J lost 6 bases. The CDR3 extends over 12 amino acids. CDR3: CASSRGLDTQYF. Written as DNA, the CDR3 is TGTGCCAGCAGCAGGGGGTTGGATACGCAGTATTTT.

V gene TRBV27 combines with J gene TRBJ1-3; D possibly corresponds to TRBD1 (5 bases). Germline V gives CDR1 MNHEY, CDR2 SMNVEV (reference sequence). Trimming removed 6 bases at V and 0 bases at J, with 12 bases between. The CDR3 extends over 15 amino acids. CDR3 amino acids: CASSQGESSGNTIYF. CDR3 nucleotide sequence: TGTGCCAGCAGCCAAGGGGAGAGCTCTGGAAACACCATATATTTT.

In this sample, this clonotype turned up a few times. The chain carries TRBV15 and TRBJ1-5; D unclear. The CDR3 is 15 amino acids. The germline CDR1 and CDR2 sequences are LNHNV and YYDKDF (reference sequence). V was pared by 3 bases and J by 4 bases, with 13 bases between. The CDR3 DNA follows: TGTGCCACCAGCAGCCGTGGTGGTCGGAATCAGCCCCAGCATTTT. It yields the protein CATSSRGGRNQPQHF.

This clonotype was picked up many times. CDR3 DNA: TGCAGTGCTGCTCCGACAGGGGTTGCCTACGAGCAGTACTTC. Encoded protein: CSAAPTGVAYEQYF. This chain links TRBV20-1 with TRBJ2-7; 8 nucleotides agree with TRBD1. Germline V gene lookup returns CDR1 DFQATT and CDR2 SNEGSKA (reference sequence). V was clipped by 5 bases and J by 2 bases; unmatched bases: 8. The CDR3 spans 14 residues.